This T cell receptor beta chain was profiled in a study of regulatory T cells in long-lasting Graves disease. Study outcomes and limitations: Persistent disease preferred TRBV28, TRBJ1-2 and TRBJ2-5; new disease, TRBV20-1 and TRBJ2-1.

V gave up 11 bases and J gave up 10 bases, with 21 bases separating them. The V gene's germline CDR1 is ENHRY and CDR2 SYGVKD. The CDR3 is made up of 13 amino acids. Time point indicated: newly diagnosed GD, antithyroid drugs for less than 3 months. The TCR library was made from RNA that had been extracted from PBMCs in TRIzol. A note on this clonotype: The antigen remains undetermined. A clone one base away is much larger, so this may be a read error.

Libraries of TCR beta came from iRepertoire HTBI primers plus Arm-PCR of CDR3 regions. In TCRdb, the multiplex PCR reads were re-called with MiXCR into one record per CDR3 protein. The table records 510,000 or so distinct CDR3 sequences, around 11% of them present only once. A further study also used this sample, focusing on T cells in Graves' hyperthyroidism and ophthalmopathy.

The sequence came from a young woman with Graves disease. J is TRBJ2-1 and V is TRBV10-3; the D is unclear. This specimen consisted of peripheral blood mononuclear cells (PBMCs), obtained at new diagnosis, from a patient treated with antithyroid drugs. CDR3 sequence reads: CAHSSSDSYEQFF. The CDR3 nucleotides are TGTGCCCACTCCAGTAGTGATTCCTACGAGCAGTTCTTC.